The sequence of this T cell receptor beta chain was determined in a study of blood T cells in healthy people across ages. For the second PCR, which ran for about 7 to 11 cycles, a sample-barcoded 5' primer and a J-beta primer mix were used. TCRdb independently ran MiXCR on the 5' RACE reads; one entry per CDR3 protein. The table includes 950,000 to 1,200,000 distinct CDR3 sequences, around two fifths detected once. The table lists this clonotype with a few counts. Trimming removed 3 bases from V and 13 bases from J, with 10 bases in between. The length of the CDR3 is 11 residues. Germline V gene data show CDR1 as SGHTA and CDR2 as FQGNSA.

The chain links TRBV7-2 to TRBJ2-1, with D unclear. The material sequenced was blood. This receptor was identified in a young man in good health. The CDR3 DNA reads TGTGCCAGCAGCTTGGAACAGAAACAGTTCTTC. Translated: CASSLEQKQFF.